The clone carrying this TCR beta chain has more than one count but fewer than ten. Its target is unknown. This sample was included in a study of chemoradiotherapy in HPV16-positive cancers. Notes on the study in general: Non-HPV-specific T cells did not expand in tumors during treatment, whereas candidate HPV-specific clones and E7-related motifs did. In HPV16-positive patients, HPV-responsive T-cell expansion tracked better recurrence-free survival.

This CDR3 region has 21 residues. The junction had 20 bases not matched to a gene; V was cut back by 0 bases and J by 0 bases. CDR1 SGHDN and CDR2 FVKESK come from the germline V gene. TCRdb's table, derived via immunoSEQ multiplex PCR, lists solely in-frame clones and lacks some. The sample has approximately 15,000 clones, just over 85% seen once. Over chemoradiotherapy, repertoires were sampled more than once. The TCR sequence derives from a human donor with HPV-associated anogenital cancer. This sample comprised blood, obtained from a patient who underwent chemoradiotherapy. This chain connects TRBV14 to TRBJ2-7; 7 bases map to TRBD1. The CDR3 is CASSQEGFSLLGTVSSYEQYF. The CDR3 coding sequence is TGTGCCAGCAGCCAAGAAGGTTTTTCACTTCTTGGGACAGTAAGCTCCTACGAGCAGTACTTC.